What follows are 17 T cell receptor beta chains derived from one specimen sequenced in a study of identical twins. A single record per CDR3 protein comes from TCRdb applying MiXCR to the 5' RACE reads. Among 700,000 or so distinct CDR3 sequences listed, less than 25% were seen once. These records were also assigned to another study, of T cells expressing NK-cell markers.

The sample was PBMCs. These receptors were collected from a woman younger than 30 in good health.

This chain uses TRBV5-5 with TRBJ2-1, with 9 bases matching TRBD1. Germline CDR1 is SGHKS and CDR2 is YYEKEE (reference sequence). This CDR3 has 16 residues. J gave up 7 bases and V 0 bases, and 8 bases lay outside the gene matches. The DNA for the CDR3 is TGTGCCAGCAGCTTGGCCCCGGGGACAGGGCAAAATGAGCAGTTCTTC. Its translation: CASSLAPGTGQNEQFF.

The sample holds a few counts of this clonotype. The rearrangement links TRBV29-1 to TRBJ2-1, with a weak D call TRBD2 (6 bases). The CDR3 covers 15 residues. With 8 bases removed from V and 3 bases from J, the gap between germline ends came to 20 bases. Germline V gene data show CDR1 as SQVTM and CDR2 as ANQGSEA. CDR3 sequence: CSLGRTTTYYNEQFF. The CDR3 nucleotides read TGCAGCTTGGGTAGGACTACAACTTACTACAATGAGCAGTTCTTC.

This clonotype was recorded at least ten times. The chain couples TRBV20-1 to TRBJ1-1, with 8 bases that match TRBD1. CDR3 length equals 14 residues. V was pared by 0 bases and J by 7 bases, with 7 bases of the junction left unmatched. In germline, CDR1 is DFQATT, CDR2 SNEGSKA (reference sequence). DNA of the CDR3: TGCAGTGCTAGAGATAGGCGACAGGGGCTTGAAGCTTTCTTT. This sequence encodes CSARDRRQGLEAFF.

The chain employs TRBV30 and TRBJ2-2; D call uncertain. V shed 0 bases and J shed 4 bases, with 6 bases lying between them. CDR3 length: 13 amino acids. Germline V CDR1 and CDR2: GTSNPN, SVGIG (reference sequence). The CDR3 loop is CAWSVQSTGELFF. In DNA, the CDR3 is TGTGCCTGGAGTGTACAGTCCACCGGGGAGCTGTTTTTT. The full variable domain, in which reference TRBV30 and TRBJ2-2 provide the parts outside the CDR3, is SQTIHQWPATLVQPVGSPLSLECTVEGTSNPNLYWYRQAAGRGLQLLFYSVGIGQISSEVPQNLSASRPQDRQFILSSKKLLLSDSGFYLCAWSVQSTGELFFGEGSRLTVL.

The J gene is TRBJ2-1, the V gene TRBV30; either TRBD1 or TRBD2 may supply D (6 bases each). Trimming left V 6 bases short and J 4 bases short, with 13 bases between. Germline-derived CDR1 and CDR2 are GTSNPN and SVGIG (reference sequence). The CDR3 has 13 residues. In DNA form, the CDR3 reads TGTGCCTGCCCAGGAGGGGGTTACAATGAGCAGTTCTTC. It encodes CACPGGGYNEQFF.

The chain recombines TRBV20-1 with TRBJ2-7, with D tentatively TRBD2 (6 bases). Germline CDR1 and CDR2: DFQATT and SNEGSKA (reference sequence). The CDR3 has 12 residues. CDR3 in DNA: TGCAGCTGCACCGGGACTGCCTACGAGCAGTACTTC. It specifies CSCTGTAYEQYF.

The chain recombines TRBV7-2 with TRBJ2-1; 8 nucleotides align to TRBD1. The CDR3 consists of 13 residues. Germline V gives CDR1 SGHTA, CDR2 FQGNSA. V shed 5 bases, J shed 9 bases, and the junction held 6 bases outside the gene matches. As DNA, the CDR3 is TGTGCCAGCAGCCCTCAGGGGGCGGGTGAGCAGTTCTTC. Its protein product is CASSPQGAGEQFF.

This clonotype was observed many times. The V gene is TRBV5-1, the J gene TRBJ2-5; D call uncertain. The CDR3 totals 14 residues. Looked up from germline, CDR1 is SGHRS and CDR2 is YFSETQ. Trimming cost V 0 bases and J 2 bases, with 8 bases left between them. CDR3 nucleotides: TGCGCCAGCAGCTTGGCAGAGTCTCAAGAGACCCAGTACTTC. Residues: CASSLAESQETQYF.

The V and J genes are TRBV29-1 and TRBJ2-7; the D call may be TRBD1 or TRBD2 (7 bases each). The V end lost 1 base, the J end lost 6 bases, and 19 bases lay between the germline ends. Germline-derived CDR1 and CDR2 are SQVTM and ANQGSEA. The CDR3 extends over 15 amino acids. CDR3 sequence reads: CSVEAPRGGMGEQYF. CDR3 in DNA: TGCAGCGTTGAAGCTCCCAGGGGGGGAATGGGCGAGCAGTACTTC.

V gene TRBV6-1 combines with J gene TRBJ2-7; unclear D gene. This CDR3 is 12 amino acids long. V was shortened by 7 bases and J by 5 bases, with 12 bases between the two germline ends. The germline CDR1 and CDR2 sequences are MNHNS and SASEGT. The CDR3 spells CASMEQVDEQYF. The CDR3, as DNA: TGTGCCAGCATGGAGCAGGTAGACGAGCAGTACTTC.

The genes are TRBV5-1 and TRBJ2-1, with 12 bases aligning to TRBD2. Germline-derived CDR1 and CDR2 are SGHRS and YFSETQ. The CDR3 runs to 15 residues. V lost 4 bases, J lost 7 bases, and 6 bases stayed unmatched. CDR3 in DNA: TGCGCCAGCAGCCCCACTAGCGGGAGGCAAAATGAGCAGTTCTTC. Translation: CASSPTSGRQNEQFF.

The V gene is TRBV7-2, the J gene TRBJ2-1; 12 nucleotides line up with TRBD2. The trim removed 4 bases at V and 8 bases at J, leaving 6 bases unmatched. Germline lookup yields CDR1 SGHTA and CDR2 FQGNSA. The CDR3 covers 15 residues. The DNA of the CDR3 is TGTGCCAGCAGCTCTGGACTAGCGGGATGGTATGAGCAGTTCTTC. It translates to CASSSGLAGWYEQFF.

The rearrangement joins TRBV4-2 to TRBJ2-7; 7 bases are shared with TRBD2. Germline trimming cut 0 bases from V and 5 bases from J; bases unmatched to any gene: 10. CDR3 length equals 16 residues. The V gene's germline CDR1 is LGHNA and CDR2 YNFKEQ. The CDR3, as DNA: TGTGCCAGCAGCCAAGAGACGAGCGGGGCAGTGCACGAGCAGTACTTC. It is translated as CASSQETSGAVHEQYF.

This sequence joins TRBV7-2 and TRBJ2-1; D perhaps matches TRBD2 (5 bases). From germline, CDR1 is SGHTA and CDR2 FQGNSA. The CDR3 is made up of 12 amino acids. Between the trimmed V and J ends, which lost 7 bases and 10 bases, there was a span of 14 bases. The CDR3 bases are TGTGCCAGCAACTACGAGACGGGGGAGCAGTTCTTC. This translates into CASNYETGEQFF.

This clonotype was observed a handful of times. J is TRBJ2-4 and V is TRBV5-1, with TRBD1 matching over 7 bases. Germline-derived CDR1 and CDR2 are SGHRS and YFSETQ. The J segment lost 8 bases and the V segment lost 4 bases, leaving 3 bases of the junction unmatched. CDR3 length: 12 amino acids. This CDR3 is CASSRDRDIQYF. The CDR3 coding sequence is TGCGCCAGCAGCCGGGACAGAGACATTCAGTACTTC.

V gene TRBV5-1 combines with J gene TRBJ1-5, with 7 nucleotides matching TRBD1. The germline gives CDR1 SGHRS, CDR2 YFSETQ. The CDR3 is 15 residues long. The V gene end was trimmed by 4 bases and the J gene end by 4 bases; junction bases not matched to a gene: 8. The CDR3 sequence: CASSQTGTENQPQHF. The CDR3 coding sequence is TGCGCCAGCAGCCAAACCGGGACAGAGAATCAGCCCCAGCATTTT.

The gene calls are TRBV5-4 and TRBJ2-1; no clear D gene. The CDR3 consists of 15 residues. CDR1 SGHNT and CDR2 YYREEE come from the germline V gene (reference sequence). The V end was cut by 1 base, the J end by 0 bases, with 8 bases between. CDR3 region: CASSLYLSSYNEQFF. The DNA of the CDR3 is TGTGCCAGCAGCTTGTACCTGAGCTCCTACAATGAGCAGTTCTTC.